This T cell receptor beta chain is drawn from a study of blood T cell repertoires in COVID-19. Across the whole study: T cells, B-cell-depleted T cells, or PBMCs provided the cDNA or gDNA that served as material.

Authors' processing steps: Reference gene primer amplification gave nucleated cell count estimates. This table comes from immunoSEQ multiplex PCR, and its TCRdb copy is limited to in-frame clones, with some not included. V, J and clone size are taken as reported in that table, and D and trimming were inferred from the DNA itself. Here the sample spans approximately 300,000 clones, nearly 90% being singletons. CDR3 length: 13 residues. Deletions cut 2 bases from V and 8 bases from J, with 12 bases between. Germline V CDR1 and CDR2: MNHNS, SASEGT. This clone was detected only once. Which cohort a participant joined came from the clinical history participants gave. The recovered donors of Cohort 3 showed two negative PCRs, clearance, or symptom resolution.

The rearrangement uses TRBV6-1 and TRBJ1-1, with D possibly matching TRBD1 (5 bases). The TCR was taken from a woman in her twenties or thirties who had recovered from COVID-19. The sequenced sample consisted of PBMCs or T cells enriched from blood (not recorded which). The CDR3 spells CASSESRGREAFF. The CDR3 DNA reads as TGTGCCAGCAGTGAATCAAGGGGCCGGGAAGCTTTCTTT.